These 21 T cell receptor beta chains came from one sample sequenced in a study of T cells after somatic rescue of genetic block. Clones were sequenced by immunoSEQ multiplex PCR, and TCRdb holds only the in-frame ones, with some missing. The sample yields roughly 71,000 clones, under 95% seen once. The sequencing input was peripheral blood mononuclear cells (PBMCs). Source of these receptors: a man aged 25 to 45.

The V call is TRBV11-2, the J call TRBJ1-3; 8 bases line up with TRBD1. V gave up 1 base and J gave up 4 bases; unmatched junction bases: 6. Per germline, CDR1 SGHAT and CDR2 FQNNGV. The CDR3 has 16 amino acids. The CDR3 region is CASSLGRTGTGNTIYF. CDR3 nucleotides: TGTGCCAGCAGCTTAGGCCGGACAGGGACCGGAAACACCATATATTTT.

The chain employs TRBV6-1 and TRBJ1-6; D remains unclear. V lost 0 bases and J 0 bases, leaving 6 bases between the germline ends. The CDR3 contains 16 residues. Per germline, CDR1 MNHNS and CDR2 SASEGT. The CDR3 DNA sequence: TGTGCCAGCAGTGAAGCGCTAAGCTCCTATAATTCACCCCTCCACTTT. This translates into CASSEALSSYNSPLHF.

This chain joins TRBV30 and TRBJ2-3, with a weak D call TRBD2 (5 bases). Germline V gene lookup returns CDR1 GTSNPN and CDR2 SVGIG (reference sequence). This CDR3 is built from 15 residues. The V gene lost 4 bases and the J gene lost 1 base, with 15 bases spanning the gap. DNA of the CDR3: TGTGCCTGGAAGAGGGCTGGCCAGGGCACAGATACGCAGTATTTT. It specifies CAWKRAGQGTDTQYF.

This sequence joins TRBV4-3 and TRBJ2-1; 9 bases line up with TRBD2. The CDR3 is 15 residues long. Trimming at V came to 5 bases and at J to 2 bases, leaving 4 bases not matched to a gene. CDR1 and CDR2 (germline): LGHNA, YSLEER. The chain's CDR3 is CASSFASGTYNEQFF. The CDR3 coding sequence is TGCGCCAGCAGCTTCGCTAGCGGGACCTACAATGAGCAGTTCTTC.

V gene TRBV18 combines with J gene TRBJ2-1; the D is unclear. Trimming left V 8 bases short and J 7 bases short, with 9 bases between. The CDR3 has 11 amino acids. Looked up from germline, CDR1 is KGHSH and CDR2 is LQKENI. This CDR3 reads CASMLENEQFF. The DNA for the CDR3 is TGTGCCAGCATGTTGGAGAATGAGCAGTTCTTC.

This clone was recorded only once. The genes are TRBV1 and TRBJ2-3; the table's D call of TRBD2 was not tested on the DNA. TRBV1 is described as a pseudogene. The CDR3 totals 18 residues. The CDR3 DNA reads as TGCACCAGCAGCCAAGATCTCCCTACTATGCGGTGCACAGATACGCAGTATTTT. This translates into CTSSQDLPTMRCTDTQYF.

There are a few counts of this clone. This chain joins TRBV30 and TRBJ1-5; D not resolved. In germline, CDR1 is GTSNPN, CDR2 SVGIG (reference sequence). Trimming cost V 2 bases and J 0 bases, with 11 bases left between them. The CDR3 covers 15 residues. Here the CDR3 DNA reads TGTGCCTGGAGTCGCAGATTATTTAGCAATCAGCCCCAGCATTTT. The encoded protein is CAWSRRLFSNQPQHF.

The chain employs TRBV11-2 and TRBJ2-7; 11 nucleotides line up with TRBD2. The CDR3 has 14 amino acids. With V trimmed by 2 bases and J by 3 bases, 0 bases remained unmatched. Germline-derived CDR1 and CDR2 are SGHAT and FQNNGV. Here the CDR3 reads CASSLTSGGYEQYF. The CDR3, as DNA: TGTGCCAGCAGCTTAACTAGCGGGGGCTACGAGCAGTACTTC.

The chain uses TRBV28 and TRBJ2-7; 11 bases line up with TRBD1. V was pared by 6 bases and J by 5 bases, with 9 bases of the junction left unmatched. The CDR3 totals 15 residues. In germline, CDR1 is MDHEN, CDR2 SYDVKM. The CDR3: CASRGTDRGLNEQYF. DNA for the CDR3: TGTGCCAGCAGAGGTACGGACAGGGGGCTAAACGAGCAGTACTTC.

This chain joins TRBV28 and TRBJ2-7; 11 bases line up with TRBD1. In germline, CDR1 is MDHEN, CDR2 SYDVKM. This CDR3 contains 15 residues. Trimming cost V 7 bases and J 3 bases; bases outside gene matches: 8. The CDR3 nucleotides are TGTGCCAGCACCGCTCCGGGACAGGGGGTCTACGAGCAGTACTTC. Translated, it gives CASTAPGQGVYEQYF.

The rearrangement uses TRBV21-1 and TRBJ2-6; the DNA was not used to check the table's D call, TRBD1. TRBV21-1 is designated a pseudogene. The CDR3 totals 20 residues. The DNA for the CDR3 is TGTGCCAGCAGCAAAGGCAGGACAATCGTGCATAGCTCTGGGGCCAACGTCCTGACTTTC. Its translation is CASSKGRTIVHSSGANVLTF.

The chain couples TRBV19 to TRBJ2-1; perhaps TRBD2 as D (6 bases). Germline assignment: CDR1 LNHDA and CDR2 SQIVND (reference sequence). Trimming cost V 5 bases and J 5 bases, with 19 bases left between them. The CDR3 consists of 16 residues. DNA for the CDR3: TGTGCCAGTAGTGTTCCTAGTCAGGGAGGTAACAATGAGCAGTTCTTC. It translates to CASSVPSQGGNNEQFF.

The J gene is TRBJ2-7, the V gene TRBV5-6; possible D gene TRBD2, 5 bases. Trimming removed 4 bases from V and 5 bases from J, with 16 bases in between. The CDR3 sequence is 14 residues long. The germline CDR1 and CDR2 sequences are SGHDT and YYEEEE. For the CDR3, the DNA is TGTGCCAGCAGCCTGGACTTATCCCCCCACGAGCAGTACTTC. Translating it yields CASSLDLSPHEQYF.

The V and J genes are TRBV6-1 and TRBJ2-7; D remains ambiguous. The CDR3 is 14 amino acids. The germline CDR1 and CDR2 sequences are MNHNS and SASEGT. Trimming took 3 bases from V and 2 from J, leaving 11 bases between them. CDR3 coding DNA: TGTGCCAGCAGTGAGGGCGGCAGTACCTACGAGCAGTACTTC. Translation gives CASSEGGSTYEQYF.

The chain links TRBV10-3 to TRBJ2-5; the D call may be TRBD1 or TRBD2 (7 bases each). CDR1 ENHRY and CDR2 SYGVKD come from the germline V gene. With 3 bases removed from V and 5 bases from J, the gap between germline ends came to 16 bases. This CDR3 spans 15 amino acids. This CDR3 reads CAISERGGGLETQYF. In nucleotides, the CDR3 is TGTGCCATCAGTGAAAGGGGAGGGGGCCTCGAGACCCAGTACTTC.

The CDR3 spells CASSPPGQGTKFGIYGYTF. CDR3 in DNA: TGTGCCAGCAGTCCGCCCGGACAGGGGACTAAGTTCGGGATCTATGGCTACACCTTC. The J gene is TRBJ1-2, the V gene TRBV6-7; TRBD1 matches 9 bases. TRBV6-7 is treated as an ORF (open reading frame) with a function not yet certain. The CDR3 spans 19 residues. The ends lost 5 bases at V and 4 bases at J; junction bases unmatched: 20.

This clone has a single count. The chain carries TRBV6-5 and TRBJ2-6; the D is unclear. This CDR3 has 15 amino acids. Between the trimmed V and J ends, which lost 2 bases and 4 bases, there was a span of 9 bases. Per the germline V gene, CDR1 is MNHEY and CDR2 is SVGAGI. The CDR3 coding sequence is TGTGCCAGCAGTTACGACTCTCTGGGGGCCAACGTCCTGACTTTC. This encodes CASSYDSLGANVLTF.

This clone is medium-sized by share. The chain carries TRBV4-1 and TRBJ2-7; D possibly corresponds to TRBD1 (5 bases). The V and J ends lost 4 bases and 0 bases respectively, with 10 bases between them. This CDR3 has 14 residues. Germline loops: CDR1 MGHRA, CDR2 YSYEKL. Written as DNA, the CDR3 is TGCGCCAGCAGCCCGACAGCTACCTCCTACGAGCAGTACTTC. Translating it yields CASSPTATSYEQYF.

CDR3 nucleotide sequence: TGTGCCAGCAGAGAGACAGGGGGTATCACCGGGGAGCTGTTTTTT. Translating it yields CASRETGGITGELFF. This sequence joins TRBV27 and TRBJ2-2, with 9 bases fitting TRBD1. The ends lost 6 bases at V and 4 bases at J; junction bases unmatched: 6. CDR3 size: 15 residues. Looked up from germline, CDR1 is MNHEY and CDR2 is SMNVEV (reference sequence).

This chain uses TRBV6-1 with TRBJ2-2, with a tentative D call TRBD2 (5 bases). V was clipped by 5 bases and J by 6 bases, with 10 bases between them. Per the germline V gene, CDR1 is MNHNS and CDR2 is SASEGT. The CDR3 length is 13 residues. The CDR3 is CASSRDEAGELFF. Here the CDR3 DNA reads TGTGCCAGCAGTCGGGATGAGGCCGGGGAGCTGTTTTTT.

The chain carries TRBV27 and TRBJ2-2; no definite D call. This CDR3 is 16 amino acids long. CDR1 MNHEY and CDR2 SMNVEV come from the germline V gene (reference sequence). V was pared by 5 bases and J by 2 bases, with 15 bases between. The CDR3 sequence: CASSKIHRENTGELFF. CDR3 coding DNA: TGTGCCAGCAGTAAAATTCACAGAGAAAACACCGGGGAGCTGTTTTTT.